Listed below are T cell receptor beta chains from one sample, sequenced in a study of cytomegalovirus exposure and HLA in healthy donors. The protocol was immunoSEQ multiplex PCR, while the TCRdb copy is restricted to in-frame clones and leaves out a portion. The sample holds about 140,000 clones, about 85% seen once. Sequencing used PBMCs. The receptor set was obtained from a female donor in good health and CMV-seronegative. The conserved cysteine and the conserved F or W are not part of the CDR3 here.

V gene,J gene,CDR3 protein
TRBV30,TRBJ2-1,AWKRGRSSYNEQF
TRBV5-6,TRBJ1-2,ASSAQGDANYGYT
TRBV28,TRBJ1-6,ASSPLSYNSPLH
TRBV15,TRBJ2-3,ATSRGGGDTDTQY
TRBV30,TRBJ1-4,AWTATGLNEKLF
TRBV11-2,TRBJ1-1,ASSLLSMNTEAF
TRBV5-4,TRBJ1-2,ASSPVGRNYGYT
TRBV19,TRBJ2-6,ASSPHRETGANVLT
TRBV5-3,TRBJ1-1,ARSFGGRREAF
TRBV7-2,TRBJ1-6,ASSLRTGDSPLH
TRBV19,TRBJ2-7,ASSIEAGQSYEQY
TRBV18,TRBJ2-3,ASSPPTTAARDTQY
TRBV18,TRBJ2-1,ASSPTLAGVGDEQF
TRBV25-1,TRBJ2-2,ASRTPSTGELF
TRBV9,TRBJ1-5,ASSAGDRNQPQH
TRBV2,TRBJ1-3,ASSAGVGNTIY
TRBV5-1,TRBJ2-2,ASSLLRGTGELF
TRBV11-2,TRBJ1-1,ASSPPGQQNTEAF
TRBV2,TRBJ2-1,ASKAGGPHEQF
TRBV7-8,TRBJ2-3,ASRLAGTDTQY
TRBV5-1,TRBJ1-1,ASSWDPRQGGNTEAF
TRBV10-3,TRBJ1-1,AISESWGPNTEAF
TRBV7-9,TRBJ2-1,ASSLGLAYNEQF
TRBV19,TRBJ2-7,ASSIRQGNEQY
TRBV2,TRBJ1-5,ASSVSSATPQH
TRBV7-2,TRBJ2-2,ASSLVGAPTGELF
TRBV7-8,TRBJ1-2,ASATGTANYGYT
TRBV20-1,TRBJ2-7,SALSRYEQY
TRBV11-3,TRBJ2-1,ASSNQREGTYNEQF
TRBV19,TRBJ1-4,ASSVPGHVGEKLF
TRBV10-3,TRBJ1-2,AITGDRWRGYT
TRBV2,TRBJ2-7,ASRQGKTYEQY
TRBV28,TRBJ2-7,ASSTPVGTGFDEQY
TRBV9,TRBJ2-3,ASSSWDRGRTDTQY
TRBV20-1,TRBJ1-1,SADRITEAF
TRBV4-1,TRBJ1-1,ASSRKPGQKTEAF
TRBV9,TRBJ2-5,ASSSTGGRGETQY
TRBV27,TRBJ1-1,ASSITGVTEAF
TRBV15,TRBJ2-5,ATSRDGTREETQY
TRBV19,TRBJ2-7,ASSIWGSGIATYEQY
TRBV10-3,TRBJ1-3,AISEGGGNTIY
TRBV19,TRBJ2-3,ASKSSGNTDTQY
TRBV28,TRBJ1-5,ASSLLADSNQPQH
TRBV15,TRBJ2-7,ATSQGINYEQY
TRBV28,TRBJ1-6,ASSLGQGRNSPLH
TRBV7-8,TRBJ2-3,ASSLATGGRGTDTQY
TRBV15,TRBJ1-2,ATSRNHRGPGGYT
TRBV19,TRBJ1-2,ASSSGGDYGYT
TRBV5-4,TRBJ1-5,ASSIQGRNQPQH
TRBV7-3,TRBJ2-3,ASSPSGATDTQY
TRBV13,TRBJ2-3,ASSLAPRSTDTQY
TRBV6-9,TRBJ1-5,ATPDRETEGNQPQH
TRBV7-8,TRBJ2-3,ASSLAGGPTDTQY
TRBV7-2,TRBJ2-3,ASSLSVRLSTDTQY
TRBV25-1,TRBJ2-5,ASSENLGGRVETQY